What follows are 15 T cell receptor beta chains derived from one specimen sequenced in a study of shared clonotypes between healthy human individuals. Naive CD8 isolation took CD45RO-negative cells positively selected for CCR7 and excluded terminally differentiated effector memory CD45RA+ cells. Libraries were prepared by immunoSEQ multiplex PCR; TCRdb keeps only in-frame clonotypes and omits some of them. The sample includes about 2 million clones, less than 95% of them seen just once. Source material: naive CD8+ T cells sorted from blood. These receptor sequences come from a man aged 18 to 30 in good health.

The chain recombines TRBV6-5 with TRBJ2-2; tentative D call: TRBD2 (6 bases). Trimming left V 7 bases short and J 6 bases short, with 18 bases between. The CDR3 loop spans 15 amino acids. Germline V gene lookup returns CDR1 MNHEY and CDR2 SVGAGI. DNA for the CDR3: TGTGCCAGCACCCAAAGTCCGGGGGATGCCGGGGAGCTGTTTTTT. Protein sequence: CASTQSPGDAGELFF.

With respect to this clone: Other nucleotide sequences in the sample specify the same CDR3. The chain couples TRBV6-5 to TRBJ2-7, with D maybe TRBD2 (6 bases). The CDR3 consists of 13 residues. V dropped 0 bases and J dropped 4 bases, with 7 bases sitting between them. CDR1 is MNHEY, CDR2 SVGAGI, per germline. CDR3 DNA: TGTGCCAGCAGTTACTCGGGGAGGTACGAGCAGTACTTC. Encoded protein: CASSYSGRYEQYF.

This clone was found once. The same CDR3 also results from other DNA sequences found in this sample. The gene calls are TRBV2 and TRBJ2-4; 9 positions match TRBD1. Germline-derived CDR1 and CDR2 are SNHLY and FYNNEI. CDR3 length: 13 residues. The V gene end was trimmed by 6 bases and the J gene end by 7 bases; junction bases not matched to a gene: 4. Here the CDR3 reads CASRGQGLNIQYF. CDR3 nucleotide sequence: TGTGCCAGCAGAGGACAGGGGTTGAACATTCAGTACTTC.

With respect to this clone: Other nucleotide sequences from this sample produce the same CDR3. The CDR3 loop is CASSPGTYYEQYF. The DNA for the CDR3 is TGTGCCAGCAGTCCCGGGACCTACTACGAGCAGTACTTC. This rearrangement joins TRBV6-5 to TRBJ2-7, with D perhaps assigned TRBD1 or TRBD2 (5 bases each). The germline gives CDR1 MNHEY, CDR2 SVGAGI. The CDR3 is 13 residues long. Trimming left V 5 bases short and J 3 bases short, with 11 bases between.

This chain connects TRBV4-3 to TRBJ2-3, with 11 bases that match TRBD2. The length of the CDR3 is 21 residues. Trimming removed 5 bases from V and 6 bases from J; junction bases left unmatched: 25. Germline CDR1 reads LGHNA; CDR2 reads YSLEER. CDR3 region: CASSYPGDRSRSGRASDTQYF. The CDR3 nucleotides are TGCGCCAGCAGCTATCCGGGGGACAGGTCACGTAGCGGGAGGGCCAGTGATACGCAGTATTTT.

The chain links TRBV5-4 to TRBJ1-2, with 9 bases lining up with TRBD1. Germline V gene data show CDR1 as SGHNT and CDR2 as YYREEE (reference sequence). This CDR3 region has 15 residues. Trimming removed 4 bases from V and 2 bases from J; junction bases left unmatched: 6. CDR3 in amino acids: CASSIGQGPNYGYTF. The CDR3 coding sequence is TGTGCCAGCAGCATAGGACAGGGGCCGAACTATGGCTACACCTTC.

CDR3 sequence: CASSAWTSGSYEQYF. For the CDR3, the DNA is TGCGCCAGCAGTGCTTGGACTAGCGGTTCCTACGAGCAGTACTTC. This chain connects TRBV10-2 to TRBJ2-7; 10 bases match TRBD2. The ends lost 4 bases at V and 1 base at J; junction bases unmatched: 4. This CDR3 contains 15 residues. Germline V gene data show CDR1 as WSHSY and CDR2 as SAAADI.

As DNA, the CDR3 is TGTGCCAGCAGTCAGGGGACCGAAAATTCACCCCTCCACTTT. Translation gives CASSQGTENSPLHF. V and J are TRBV28 and TRBJ1-6; D is possibly TRBD1 (6 bases). Looked up from germline, CDR1 is MDHEN and CDR2 is SYDVKM. This CDR3 is built from 14 residues. The V and J ends lost 5 bases and 7 bases respectively, with 12 bases between them.

The chain recombines TRBV5-5 with TRBJ2-7, with 8 bases fitting TRBD1. The CDR3 consists of 14 residues. CDR1 is SGHKS, CDR2 YYEKEE, per germline (reference sequence). V lost 5 bases to trimming and J lost 5 bases; unmatched junction nucleotides: 9. The CDR3 loop is CASSLRTGQNEQYF. CDR3 nucleotide sequence: TGTGCCAGCAGTCTTCGGACAGGGCAAAACGAGCAGTACTTC.

This clone occurred a few times. V usage is TRBV5-1 and J usage is TRBJ2-2; no reliable D call. The CDR3 runs to 11 residues. The ends were cut back, 3 bases at V and 3 bases at J, with 0 bases in the middle. Germline assignment: CDR1 SGHRS and CDR2 YFSETQ. This CDR3 reads CASSYTGELFF. CDR3 bases: TGCGCCAGCAGCTACACCGGGGAGCTGTTTTTT.

The chain recombines TRBV19 with TRBJ1-2; no clear D. This CDR3 spans 14 amino acids. The germline CDR1 and CDR2 sequences are LNHDA and SQIVND (reference sequence). V was clipped by 4 bases and J by 4 bases, with 13 bases between them. DNA of the CDR3: TGTGCCAGTAGTACACACCTGGATATCTATGGCTACACCTTC. Protein: CASSTHLDIYGYTF.

The chain carries TRBV7-6 and TRBJ1-1, with 9 bases identical to TRBD1. Germline CDR1 SGHVS, CDR2 FNYEAQ. The CDR3 contains 15 residues. Trimming at V came to 4 bases and at J to 2 bases, leaving 5 bases not matched to a gene. CDR3 coding DNA: TGTGCCAGCAGCTCGCCGGACAGGGGAAACACTGAAGCTTTCTTT. It is translated as CASSSPDRGNTEAFF.

The rearrangement uses TRBV4-2 and TRBJ1-6; 9 nucleotides match TRBD1. The V gene end was trimmed by 1 base and the J gene end by 1 base; junction bases not matched to a gene: 14. The CDR3 extends over 21 amino acids. CDR1 LGHNA and CDR2 YNFKEQ come from the germline V gene. The CDR3 DNA reads TGTGCCAGCAGCCAAGGACAGGGGGAGCTTTGGATGGAGTCCTATAATTCACCCCTCCACTTT. This encodes CASSQGQGELWMESYNSPLHF.

The rearrangement links TRBV2 to TRBJ2-7; 9 nucleotides agree with TRBD2. CDR1 and CDR2 from the germline V gene are SNHLY and FYNNEI. V was clipped by 2 bases and J by 5 bases; unmatched bases: 7. This CDR3 has 15 amino acids. DNA for the CDR3: TGTGCCAGCAGTGAAACCGGCGGGGGGGCCGACGAGCAGTACTTC. It codes for CASSETGGGADEQYF. The full variable domain, its missing parts supplied by reference TRBV2 and TRBJ2-7, is EPEVTQTPSHQVTQMGQEVILRCVPISNHLYFYWYRQILGQKVEFLVSFYNNEISEKSEIFDDQFSVERPDGSNFTLKIRSTKLEDSAMYFCASSETGGGADEQYFGPGTRLTVT.

The rearrangement joins TRBV27 to TRBJ2-7, with D perhaps TRBD2 (5 bases). The CDR3 covers 15 residues. CDR1 and CDR2 (germline): MNHEY, SMNVEV (reference sequence). V was pared by 2 bases and J by 2 bases, with 13 bases between. The CDR3 DNA is TGTGCCAGCAGTTTAGGGAACCCGGGGACCTACGAGCAGTACTTC. This sequence encodes CASSLGNPGTYEQYF.